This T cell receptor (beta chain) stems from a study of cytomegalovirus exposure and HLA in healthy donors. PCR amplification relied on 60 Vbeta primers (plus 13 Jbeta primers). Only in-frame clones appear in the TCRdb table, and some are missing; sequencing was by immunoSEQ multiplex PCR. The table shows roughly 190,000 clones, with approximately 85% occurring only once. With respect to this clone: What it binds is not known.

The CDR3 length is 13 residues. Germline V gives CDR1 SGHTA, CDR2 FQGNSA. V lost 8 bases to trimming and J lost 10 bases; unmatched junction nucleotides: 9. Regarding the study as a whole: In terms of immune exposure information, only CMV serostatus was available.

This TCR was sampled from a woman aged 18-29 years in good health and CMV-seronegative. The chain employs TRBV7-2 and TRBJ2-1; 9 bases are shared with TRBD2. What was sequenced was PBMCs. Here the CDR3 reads CASGLAGHGEQFF. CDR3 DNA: TGTGCCAGCGGTCTAGCGGGGCATGGAGAGCAGTTCTTC.